Presented here are 26 T cell receptor beta chains from one specimen sequenced in a study of PD-1 blockade in classical Hodgkin lymphoma. No patient escaped relapse after autologous stem cell transplantation, and brentuximab vedotin exposure varied. Profiling relied on immunoSEQ multiplex PCR, and the TCRdb table lists in-frame clones only, not all of them. The sample contains about 15,000 clones, around 84% of which appear only once. The source was peripheral blood mononuclear cells (PBMCs), collected at baseline. Receptors originate from a human donor with classical Hodgkin lymphoma.

This chain connects TRBV18 to TRBJ2-7, with D uncertain. Per germline, CDR1 KGHSH and CDR2 LQKENI. The CDR3 covers 14 residues. Trimming removed 0 bases from V and 2 bases from J, with 8 bases in between. Written as DNA, the CDR3 is TGTGCCAGCTCACCACCGTCAGTGACCTACGAGCAGTACTTC. Its translation is CASSPPSVTYEQYF.

The genes are TRBV6-5 and TRBJ1-2, with a tentative D call TRBD1 (5 bases). V was trimmed by 3 bases and J by 4 bases, leaving 12 bases between them. CDR1 is MNHEY and CDR2 is SVGAGI in the germline V gene. The CDR3 length is 14 residues. The CDR3 nucleotides read TGTGCCAGCAGTTATCGGGGCCAACTCTATGGCTACACCTTC. Protein sequence: CASSYRGQLYGYTF.

This clone was seen a few times. The CDR3 sequence is CASSDGGGNYGYTF. CDR3 coding DNA: TGTGCCAGCAGTGACGGCGGCGGAAACTATGGCTACACCTTC. V usage is TRBV2 and J usage is TRBJ1-2; D call uncertain. V dropped 3 bases and J dropped 2 bases, with 10 bases sitting between them. In germline, CDR1 is SNHLY, CDR2 FYNNEI. CDR3 length: 14 amino acids.

The chain has TRBV5-1 and TRBJ1-3, with 7 bases fitting TRBD1. The CDR3 runs 14 residues. CDR1 is SGHRS and CDR2 is YFSETQ in the germline V gene. Trimming cost V 4 bases and J 3 bases; bases outside gene matches: 4. The CDR3 is CASSPGQSGNTIYF. The CDR3 DNA follows: TGCGCCAGCAGCCCGGGACAGAGTGGAAACACCATATATTTT.

The chain couples TRBV7-8 to TRBJ1-1, with D possibly being TRBD1 (6 bases). Trimming removed 3 bases from V and 3 bases from J, with 11 bases in between. In germline, CDR1 is SGHVS, CDR2 FQNEAQ. The length of the CDR3 is 14 residues. In nucleotides, the CDR3 is TGTGCCAGCAGCTTCCGGGGGGCTGACACTGAAGCTTTCTTT. It translates to CASSFRGADTEAFF.

CDR3 nucleotide sequence: TGTGCCAGCAGCGCCGGACTAGCGGACTACAATGAGCAGTTCTTC. It codes for CASSAGLADYNEQFF. V usage is TRBV5-5 and J usage is TRBJ2-1; TRBD2 matches at 10 bases. Per the germline V gene, CDR1 is SGHKS and CDR2 is YYEKEE (reference sequence). CDR3 length: 15 residues. The ends lost 4 bases at V and 3 bases at J; junction bases unmatched: 4.

The chain joins TRBV28 to TRBJ1-1; the D is unclear. CDR3 length: 13 residues. The germline V gene has CDR1 MDHEN and CDR2 SYDVKM. Trimming cost V 2 bases and J 1 base, with 5 bases left between them. The CDR3, as DNA: TGTGCCAGCAGTTTACCAGAGAACACTGAAGCTTTCTTT. This gives the protein CASSLPENTEAFF.

The rearrangement uses TRBV7-2 and TRBJ2-7, with 7 nucleotides matching TRBD2. V shed 0 bases and J 5 bases; nucleotides not matched to a gene: 7. CDR1 SGHTA and CDR2 FQGNSA come from the germline V gene. The CDR3 runs 15 residues. As DNA, the CDR3 is TGTGCCAGCAGCTTAGCAGTGGGAGGGTTGGACGAGCAGTACTTC. Its translation: CASSLAVGGLDEQYF.

V is TRBV4-3 and J is TRBJ1-2; 7 positions agree with TRBD1. Looked up from germline, CDR1 is LGHNA and CDR2 is YSLEER. Germline trimming cut 4 bases from V and 7 bases from J; bases unmatched to any gene: 9. The CDR3 is 14 residues long. The CDR3 is CASSLTGEGGGYTF. The CDR3 DNA sequence: TGCGCCAGCAGCCTTACAGGGGAGGGCGGTGGCTACACCTTC.

The V call is TRBV5-4, the J call TRBJ2-2; 7 positions agree with TRBD1. The length of the CDR3 is 15 residues. Losses at the gene ends were 3 bases for V and 2 bases for J; bases not matched to a gene: 4. CDR1 SGHNT and CDR2 YYREEE come from the germline V gene (reference sequence). The CDR3 loop is CASSSGQKNTGELFF. DNA for the CDR3: TGTGCCAGCAGCTCGGGACAGAAAAACACCGGGGAGCTGTTTTTT.

This sequence joins TRBV10-3 and TRBJ2-3; D gene uncertain. The CDR3 sequence is 12 residues long. Germline V lookup: CDR1 ENHRY, CDR2 SYGVKD. Trimming left V 9 bases short and J 2 bases short, with 9 bases between. The CDR3 is CAIRSDTDTQYF. The CDR3 nucleotides read TGTGCCATTCGAAGTGACACAGATACGCAGTATTTT.

CDR3: CASSERAQPQHF. The CDR3 nucleotides are TGTGCCAGCAGTGAAAGGGCCCAGCCCCAGCATTTT. The chain is built from TRBV6-1 and TRBJ1-5; the D is unclear. The CDR3 length is 12 residues. CDR1 is MNHNS and CDR2 is SASEGT in the germline V gene. The V gene lost 2 bases and the J gene lost 7 bases, with 6 bases spanning the gap.

This clone was recorded a few times. J is TRBJ1-2 and V is TRBV2; D remains ambiguous. Germline loops: CDR1 SNHLY, CDR2 FYNNEI. V was pared by 3 bases and J by 7 bases, with 15 bases between. The CDR3 has 14 amino acids. As DNA, the CDR3 is TGTGCCAGCAGTGACCCCCCGCTCGAGGTTGGCTACACCTTC. Translated: CASSDPPLEVGYTF.

The chain joins TRBV9 to TRBJ2-2, with D hard to call. The CDR3 runs to 14 residues. The V gene lost 0 bases and the J gene lost 8 bases, with 11 bases spanning the gap. In germline, CDR1 is SGDLS, CDR2 YYNGEE. This chain's CDR3 is CASSVGPTGGELFF. The CDR3 bases are TGTGCCAGCAGCGTAGGTCCTACCGGGGGGGAGCTGTTTTTT.

This chain joins TRBV11-2 and TRBJ2-5; D is possibly TRBD1 or TRBD2 (5 bases each). The CDR3 covers 14 residues. Trimming removed 2 bases at V and 5 bases at J, with 12 bases between. CDR1 is SGHAT, CDR2 FQNNGV, per germline. The CDR3 reads CASSLTGPRETQYF. CDR3 sequence (DNA): TGTGCCAGCAGCTTAACGGGACCCCGGGAGACCCAGTACTTC.

This clone has just one count. The V and J genes are TRBV28 and TRBJ2-2; 7 bases fit TRBD2. Germline CDR1 and CDR2: MDHEN and SYDVKM. CDR3 length: 16 residues. V was clipped by 6 bases and J by 12 bases; unmatched bases: 19. CDR3 sequence: CASSLRDGRENLKLFF. CDR3 nucleotide sequence: TGTGCCAGCAGCCTTCGGGACGGGCGGGAGAATTTGAAGCTGTTTTTT.

This clone was detected a few times. The chain joins TRBV6-5 to TRBJ1-2; 7 bases line up with TRBD1. V gave up 7 bases and J gave up 6 bases; unmatched junction bases: 11. The CDR3 is made up of 14 amino acids. Germline-derived CDR1 and CDR2 are MNHEY and SVGAGI. CDR3 amino acids: CASILGTAWDGYTF. The CDR3 DNA follows: TGTGCCAGCATTCTAGGGACAGCTTGGGATGGCTACACCTTC.

This clone was seen a single time. The rearrangement uses TRBV9 and TRBJ2-3, with no clear D. V was trimmed by 0 bases and J by 1 base, leaving 3 bases between them. The CDR3 has 13 residues. Looked up from germline, CDR1 is SGDLS and CDR2 is YYNGEE. DNA of the CDR3: TGTGCCAGCAGCGTAGGTGGCACAGATACGCAGTATTTT. This gives the protein CASSVGGTDTQYF. Full variable domain (missing parts from reference TRBV9 and TRBJ2-3): DSGVTQTPKHLITATGQRVTLRCSPRSGDLSVYWYQQSLDQGLQFLIQYYNGEERAKGNILERFSAQQFPDLHSELNLSSLELGDSALYFCASSVGGTDTQYFGPGTRLTVL.

This chain uses TRBV5-4 with TRBJ2-5; 10 nucleotides line up with TRBD2. This CDR3 has 17 amino acids. Germline V gene sequence: CDR1 SGHNT, CDR2 YYREEE (reference sequence). Trimming took 4 bases from V and 4 from J; bases not matched to a gene: 13. The CDR3 DNA reads as TGTGCCAGCAGCCCGGGGGGTACTAGCGGGGTGGGAGAGACCCAGTACTTC. Residues: CASSPGGTSGVGETQYF.

The chain employs TRBV18 and TRBJ1-4, with D unresolved. V lost 5 bases, J lost 3 bases, and 22 bases lay in between. This CDR3 is built from 18 residues. Per germline, CDR1 KGHSH and CDR2 LQKENI. CDR3 protein: CASSFEVPSTGANEKLFF. The DNA for the CDR3 is TGTGCCAGCTCATTCGAGGTGCCATCCACGGGAGCTAATGAAAAACTGTTTTTT.

The V gene is TRBV9, the J gene TRBJ2-2, with D hard to call. The V gene lost 4 bases and the J gene lost 6 bases, with 13 bases spanning the gap. Germline CDR1 and CDR2: SGDLS and YYNGEE. The CDR3 totals 14 residues. The CDR3 here is CASSPSPGAGELFF. CDR3 coding DNA: TGTGCCAGCAGCCCGAGTCCGGGTGCCGGGGAGCTGTTTTTT.

This chain uses TRBV18 with TRBJ1-5; D remains ambiguous. The CDR3 spans 14 residues. V lost 3 bases to trimming and J lost 9 bases, with 15 bases between them. From germline, CDR1 is KGHSH and CDR2 LQKENI. The CDR3 reads CASSPASVGRPQHF. CDR3 DNA sequence: TGTGCCAGCTCACCCGCGTCAGTAGGACGGCCCCAGCATTTT. The variable domain in full, completed from reference TRBV18 and TRBJ1-5, reads NAGVMQNPRHLVRRRGQEARLRCSPMKGHSHVYWYRQLPEEGLKFMVYLQKENIIDESGMPKERFSAEFPKEGPSILRIQQVVRGDSAAYFCASSPASVGRPQHFGDGTRLSIL.

The chain links TRBV10-2 to TRBJ1-1; D remains ambiguous. Looked up from germline, CDR1 is WSHSY and CDR2 is SAAADI. CDR3 length: 12 amino acids. Between the trimmed V and J ends, which lost 8 bases and 3 bases, there was a span of 10 bases. CDR3: CASAKIDTEAFF. As DNA, the CDR3 is TGCGCCAGCGCGAAGATCGACACTGAAGCTTTCTTT.

The chain employs TRBV15 and TRBJ1-1, with TRBD1 identical over 8 bases. This CDR3 region has 15 residues. The germline V gene encodes CDR1 LNHNV and CDR2 YYDKDF (reference sequence). Trimming took 0 bases from V and 4 from J; bases not matched to a gene: 4. CDR3 residues: CATSRDNTGGTEAFF. In nucleotides, the CDR3 is TGTGCCACCAGCAGAGATAATACAGGGGGCACTGAAGCTTTCTTT.

On this clone: Its ends do not fully match the called genes, so a read error is possible. V is TRBV28 and J is TRBJ2-7; 7 bases fit TRBD2. Germline values: CDR1 MDHEN, CDR2 SYDVKM. The CDR3 extends over 14 amino acids. The CDR3 DNA reads as TGTGCCAGCAGACTAGCGCAACAGACGTACGAGCGGTACTTC. Translation gives CASRLAQQTYERYF.

In its sample, this clone was seen a few times. CDR3 amino acids: CASSLHRGNNEQFF. The CDR3 coding sequence is TGTGCCAGCAGCTTACACAGGGGAAACAATGAGCAGTTCTTC. The V and J genes are TRBV11-3 and TRBJ2-1; 7 nucleotides align to TRBD1. Germline CDR1 reads SGHNT; CDR2 reads YENEEA. V was clipped by 2 bases and J by 5 bases; unmatched bases: 3. This CDR3 is 14 amino acids long.